This T cell receptor beta chain was documented in a study of OX40 agonist ivuxolimab in advanced cancers. Study context: Patients received ivuxolimab, an intravenous treatment, every 2 weeks at 0.01 to 10 mg/kg. Participants averaged approximately 60 years of age (range roughly 23 to 90) and were 75% to 90% male. General study results and limits: Part of the nonresponder group also had normalized T-cell clonal expansion that was low.

As to this clone: Its target is unknown.

This CDR3 region has 15 residues. CDR1 is SGHAT and CDR2 is FQNNGV in the germline V gene. The ends were cut back, 4 bases at V and 4 bases at J, with 17 bases in the middle. Assay used: immunoSEQ multiplex PCR; TCRdb lists only in-frame clones, some missing. The table records some 23,000 clones, approximately 80% of them present only once. The sequence derives from an adult with an advanced solid tumor such as melanoma, head and neck, liver or kidney cancer. The rearrangement joins TRBV11-2 to TRBJ2-7; the D is unclear. The input for sequencing was CD4+ or CD8+ T cells sorted from blood, taken in a trial of the OX40 agonist ivuxolimab. This CDR3 reads CASSSASGPQYEQYF. CDR3 nucleotides: TGTGCCAGCAGCTCCGCCTCCGGGCCCCAATACGAGCAGTACTTC. The variable domain in full, with the rest retrieved from reference TRBV11-2 and TRBJ2-7, is EAGVAQSPRYKIIEKRQSVAFWCNPISGHATLYWYQQILGQGPKLLIQFQNNGVVDDSQLPKDRFSAERLKGVDSTLKIQPAKLEDSAVYLCASSSASGPQYEQYFGPGTRLTVT.